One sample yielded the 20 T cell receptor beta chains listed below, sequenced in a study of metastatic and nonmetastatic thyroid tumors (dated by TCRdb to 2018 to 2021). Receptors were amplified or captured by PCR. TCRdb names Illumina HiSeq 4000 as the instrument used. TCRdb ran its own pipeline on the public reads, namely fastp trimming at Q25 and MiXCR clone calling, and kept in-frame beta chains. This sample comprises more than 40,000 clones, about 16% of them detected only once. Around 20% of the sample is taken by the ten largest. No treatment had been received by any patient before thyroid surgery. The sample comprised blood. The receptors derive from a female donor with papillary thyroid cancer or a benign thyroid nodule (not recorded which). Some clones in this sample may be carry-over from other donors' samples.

In nucleotides, the CDR3 is TGTGCCAGCTCACCTTCAAGGGGTGAGCAGTTCTTC. It translates to CASSPSRGEQFF. This chain connects TRBV18 to TRBJ2-1, with TRBD1 as a possible D gene (5 bases). The CDR3 covers 12 residues. Looked up from germline, CDR1 is KGHSH and CDR2 is LQKENI. The V end was cut by 3 bases, the J end by 9 bases, with 9 bases between. The full variable domain, with the rest looked up from reference TRBV18 and TRBJ2-1, is NAGVMQNPRHLVRRRGQEARLRCSPMKGHSHVYWYRQLPEEGLKFMVYLQKENIIDESGMPKERFSAEFPKEGPSILRIQQVVRGDSAAYFCASSPSRGEQFFGPGTRLTVL.

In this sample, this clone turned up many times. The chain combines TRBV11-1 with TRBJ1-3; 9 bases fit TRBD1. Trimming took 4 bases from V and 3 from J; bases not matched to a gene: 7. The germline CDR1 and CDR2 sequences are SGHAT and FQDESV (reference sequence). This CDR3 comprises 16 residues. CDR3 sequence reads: CASSSRLDRGGNTIYF. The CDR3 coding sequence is TGTGCCAGCAGCTCGAGGTTGGACAGGGGTGGAAACACCATATATTTT.

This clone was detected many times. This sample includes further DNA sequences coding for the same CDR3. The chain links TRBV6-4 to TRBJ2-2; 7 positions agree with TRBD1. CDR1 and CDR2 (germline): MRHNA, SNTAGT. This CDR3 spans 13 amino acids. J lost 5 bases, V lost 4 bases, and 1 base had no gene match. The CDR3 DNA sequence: TGTGCCAGCAGTGCACAGGGGACCGGGGAGCTGTTTTTT. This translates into CASSAQGTGELFF.

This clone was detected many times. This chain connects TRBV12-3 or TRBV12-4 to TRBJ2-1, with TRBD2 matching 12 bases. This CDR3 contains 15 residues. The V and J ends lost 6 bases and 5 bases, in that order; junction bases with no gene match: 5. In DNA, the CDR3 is TGTGCCAGCAGCCCGGGACTAGCGGGTAACAATGAGCAGTTCTTC. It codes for CASSPGLAGNNEQFF.

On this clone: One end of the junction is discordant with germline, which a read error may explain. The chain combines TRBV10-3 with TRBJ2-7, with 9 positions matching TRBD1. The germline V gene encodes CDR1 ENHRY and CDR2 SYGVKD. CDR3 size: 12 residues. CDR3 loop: CAISENPGQGHF. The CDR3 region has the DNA TGTGCCATCAGTGAAAACCCGGGACAGGGTCACTTC.

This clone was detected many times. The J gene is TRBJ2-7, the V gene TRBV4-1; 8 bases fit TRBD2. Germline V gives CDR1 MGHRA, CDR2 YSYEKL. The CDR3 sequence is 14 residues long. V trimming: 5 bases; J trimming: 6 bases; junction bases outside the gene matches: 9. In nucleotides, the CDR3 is TGCGCCAGCAGCAGGCGGGAGGCCCGGGGCGAGCAGTACTTC. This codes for CASSRREARGEQYF.

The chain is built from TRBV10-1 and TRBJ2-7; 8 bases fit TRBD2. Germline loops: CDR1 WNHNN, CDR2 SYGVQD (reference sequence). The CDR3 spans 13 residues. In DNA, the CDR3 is TGCGCAATCAGACAGCGGGAGCCCCACGAGCAGTACTTC. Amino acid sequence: CAIRQREPHEQYF.

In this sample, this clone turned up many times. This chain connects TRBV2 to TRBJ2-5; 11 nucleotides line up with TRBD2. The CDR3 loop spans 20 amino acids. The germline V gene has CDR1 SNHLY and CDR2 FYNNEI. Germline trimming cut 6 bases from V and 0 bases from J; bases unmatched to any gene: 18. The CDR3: CASSRGSGTSGKDYQETQYF. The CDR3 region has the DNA TGTGCCAGCAGCAGGGGGTCGGGGACTAGCGGAAAAGACTACCAAGAGACCCAGTACTTC.

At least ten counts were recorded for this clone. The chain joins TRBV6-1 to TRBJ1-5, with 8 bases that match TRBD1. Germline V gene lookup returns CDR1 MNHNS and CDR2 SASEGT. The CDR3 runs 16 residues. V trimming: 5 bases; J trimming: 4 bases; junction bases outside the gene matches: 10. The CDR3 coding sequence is TGTGCCAGCAGTACGAGCAGGGGGCAGGGGAATCAGCCCCAGCATTTT. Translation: CASSTSRGQGNQPQHF.

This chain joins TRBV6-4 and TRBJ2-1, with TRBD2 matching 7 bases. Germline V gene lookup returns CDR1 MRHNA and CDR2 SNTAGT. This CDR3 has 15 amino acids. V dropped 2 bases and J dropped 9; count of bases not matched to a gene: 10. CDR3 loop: CASSDGIAGVGEQFF. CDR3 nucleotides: TGTGCCAGCAGTGACGGCATTGCGGGAGTGGGTGAGCAGTTCTTC.

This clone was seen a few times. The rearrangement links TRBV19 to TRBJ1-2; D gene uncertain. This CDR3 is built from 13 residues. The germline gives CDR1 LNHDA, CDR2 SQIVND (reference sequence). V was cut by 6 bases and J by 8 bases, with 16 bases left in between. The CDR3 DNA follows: TGTGCCAGTAGCCCTACACGGGATGGAGGCTACACCTTC. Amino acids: CASSPTRDGGYTF.

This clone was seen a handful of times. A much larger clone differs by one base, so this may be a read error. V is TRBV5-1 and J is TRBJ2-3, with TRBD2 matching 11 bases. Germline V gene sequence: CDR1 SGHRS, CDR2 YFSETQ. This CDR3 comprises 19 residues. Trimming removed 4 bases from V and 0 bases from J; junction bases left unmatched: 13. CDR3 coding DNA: TGCGCCAGCAGCCTACTACCGGGACTAGCGGTATCTAGCACAGATACGCAGTATTTT. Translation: CASSLLPGLAVSSTDTQYF.

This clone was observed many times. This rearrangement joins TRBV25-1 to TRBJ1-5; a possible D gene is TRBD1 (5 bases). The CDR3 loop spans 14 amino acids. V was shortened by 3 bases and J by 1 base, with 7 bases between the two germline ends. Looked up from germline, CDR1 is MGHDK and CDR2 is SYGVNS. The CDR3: CASSEGGSNQPQHF. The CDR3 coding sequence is TGTGCCAGCAGTGAGGGGGGGAGCAATCAGCCCCAGCATTTT. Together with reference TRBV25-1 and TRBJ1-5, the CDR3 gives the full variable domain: EADIYQTPRYLVIGTGKKITLECSQTMGHDKMYWYQQDPGMELHLIHYSYGVNSTEKGDLSSESTVSRIRTEHFPLTLESARPSHTSQYLCASSEGGSNQPQHFGDGTRLSIL.

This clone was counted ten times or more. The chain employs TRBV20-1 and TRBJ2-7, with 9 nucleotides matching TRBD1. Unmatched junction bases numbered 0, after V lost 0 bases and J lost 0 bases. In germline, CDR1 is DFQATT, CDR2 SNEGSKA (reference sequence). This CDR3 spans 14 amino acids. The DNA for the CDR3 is TGCAGTGCTAGAGAGGGACAGGGCTCCTACGAGCAGTACTTC. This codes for CSAREGQGSYEQYF.

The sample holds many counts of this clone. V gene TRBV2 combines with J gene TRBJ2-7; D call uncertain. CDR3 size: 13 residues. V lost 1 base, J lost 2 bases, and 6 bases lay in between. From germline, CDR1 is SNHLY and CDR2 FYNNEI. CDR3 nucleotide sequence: TGTGCCAGCAGTGAAGGAGCAGCCTACGAGCAGTACTTC. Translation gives CASSEGAAYEQYF.

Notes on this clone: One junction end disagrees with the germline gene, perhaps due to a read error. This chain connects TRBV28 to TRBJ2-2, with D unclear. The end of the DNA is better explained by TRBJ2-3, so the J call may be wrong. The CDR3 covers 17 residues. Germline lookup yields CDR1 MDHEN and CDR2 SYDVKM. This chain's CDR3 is CASSYPLSGRVRDSQYF. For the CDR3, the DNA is TGTGCCAGCAGTTATCCCCTGTCTGGCCGGGTAAGAGATTCGCAGTATTTT.

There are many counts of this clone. Here the CDR3 reads CASSARGKQETQYF. In DNA form, the CDR3 reads TGTGCCAGCAGCGCGCGCGGAAAACAAGAGACCCAGTACTTC. V usage is TRBV3-1 and J usage is TRBJ2-5; D gene unclear. V was clipped by 5 bases and J by 2 bases, with 12 bases between them. The CDR3 is 14 residues long. Germline V gene lookup returns CDR1 LGHDT and CDR2 YNNKEL (reference sequence).

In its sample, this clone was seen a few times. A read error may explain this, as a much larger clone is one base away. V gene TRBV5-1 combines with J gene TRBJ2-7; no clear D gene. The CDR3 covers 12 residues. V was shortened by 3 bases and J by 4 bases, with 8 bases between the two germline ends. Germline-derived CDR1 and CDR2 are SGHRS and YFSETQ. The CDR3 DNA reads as TGCGCCAGCAGCTCTAACGTTTACGAGCAGTACTTC. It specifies CASSSNVYEQYF. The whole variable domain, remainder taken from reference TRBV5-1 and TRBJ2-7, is KAGVTQTPRYLIKTRGQQVTLSCSPISGHRSVSWYQQTPGQGLQFLFEYFSETQRNKGNFPGRFSGRQFSNSRSEMNVSTLELGDSALYLCASSSNVYEQYFGPGTRLTVT.

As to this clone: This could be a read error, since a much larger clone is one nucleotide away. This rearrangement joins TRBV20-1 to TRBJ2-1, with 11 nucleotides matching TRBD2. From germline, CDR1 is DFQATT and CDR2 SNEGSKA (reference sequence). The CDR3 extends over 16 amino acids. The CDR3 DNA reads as TGCTGTGCTAGGCCCCTAGCGGGAGGACCAAACAATGAGCAGTTCTTC. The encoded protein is CCARPLAGGPNNEQFF.

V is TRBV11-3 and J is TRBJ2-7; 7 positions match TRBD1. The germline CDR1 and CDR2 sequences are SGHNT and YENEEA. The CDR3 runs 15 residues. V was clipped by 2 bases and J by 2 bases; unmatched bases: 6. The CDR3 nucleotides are TGTGCCAGCAGCTTATATGGACAGGCAACCTACGAGCAGTACTTC. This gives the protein CASSLYGQATYEQYF.